A single sample is the source of the 30 T cell receptor beta chains below, sequenced in a study of lymphopenia after photon versus proton radiotherapy. The data were produced by immunoSEQ multiplex PCR, yet TCRdb's version contains in-frame clones alone and is incomplete. The profile covers some 170,000 clones, with approximately 86% appearing a single time and approximately 4.8% taken by the ten largest. Material: peripheral blood, obtained from a patient treated with photon-based radiotherapy. These receptors were obtained from a man aged 45-60 years with gastric cancer.

V usage is TRBV5-6 and J usage is TRBJ1-2, with D uncertain. This CDR3 is built from 15 residues. The V end lost 4 bases, the J end lost 1 base, and 14 bases lay between the germline ends. CDR1 and CDR2 (germline): SGHDT, YYEEEE. CDR3 protein: CASSPYEGHNYGYTF. CDR3 nucleotide sequence: TGTGCCAGCAGCCCGTACGAAGGGCATAACTATGGCTACACCTTC.

The rearrangement joins TRBV4-1 to TRBJ2-2, with D maybe TRBD2 (6 bases). The V gene lost 1 base and the J gene lost 6 bases, with 15 bases spanning the gap. This CDR3 spans 16 amino acids. CDR1 is MGHRA and CDR2 is YSYEKL in the germline V gene. The CDR3 DNA is TGCGCCAGCAGCCAAGGCTGGGGGAGGAAAGCCGGGGAGCTGTTTTTT. It yields the protein CASSQGWGRKAGELFF.

The chain combines TRBV2 with TRBJ2-1; TRBD2 might be the D (6 bases). CDR3 length equals 13 residues. Per germline, CDR1 SNHLY and CDR2 FYNNEI. Between the trimmed V and J ends, which lost 5 bases and 4 bases, there was a span of 9 bases. DNA for the CDR3: TGTGCCAGCAGTTACGGGGGATACAATGAGCAGTTCTTC. Its protein is CASSYGGYNEQFF.

This chain joins TRBV18 and TRBJ2-7; weak D call: TRBD2 (5 bases). The length of the CDR3 is 16 residues. V was cut by 2 bases and J by 2 bases, with 16 bases left in between. Germline-derived CDR1 and CDR2 are KGHSH and LQKENI. CDR3 in DNA: TGTGCCAGCTCACCATGGGTAGGAGGCTTCGCCTACGAGCAGTACTTC. Translating gives CASSPWVGGFAYEQYF. The whole variable domain, filled in from reference TRBV18 and TRBJ2-7, reads NAGVMQNPRHLVRRRGQEARLRCSPMKGHSHVYWYRQLPEEGLKFMVYLQKENIIDESGMPKERFSAEFPKEGPSILRIQQVVRGDSAAYFCASSPWVGGFAYEQYFGPGTRLTVT.

This clone has a handful of counts. The chain uses TRBV19 and TRBJ1-2; D gene uncertain. The CDR3 totals 12 residues. From germline, CDR1 is LNHDA and CDR2 SQIVND (reference sequence). V was cut by 4 bases and J by 8 bases, with 11 bases left in between. CDR3 region: CASSTGASGYTF. The DNA of the CDR3 is TGTGCCAGTAGTACGGGAGCGTCCGGCTACACCTTC. Drawing the rest from reference TRBV19 and TRBJ1-2, the complete variable domain is DGGITQSPKYLFRKEGQNVTLSCEQNLNHDAMYWYRQDPGQGLRLIYYSQIVNDFQKGDIAEGYSVSREKKESFPLTVTSAQKNPTAFYLCASSTGASGYTFGSGTRLTVV.

This chain uses TRBV7-3 with TRBJ2-2; 14 bases agree with TRBD2. The CDR3 length is 16 residues. The J segment lost 7 bases and the V segment lost 6 bases, leaving 7 bases of the junction unmatched. Germline lookup yields CDR1 SGHTA and CDR2 FQGTGA. The DNA of the CDR3 is TGTGCCAGCAGGCTGGGACTAGCGGGAGTGGGCGGGGAGCTGTTTTTT. This translates into CASRLGLAGVGGELFF.

This chain links TRBV6-6 with TRBJ2-1; TRBD1 agrees at 10 bases. V shed 8 bases and J 6 bases; nucleotides not matched to a gene: 10. CDR3 length equals 15 residues. Germline V gene data show CDR1 as MNHNY and CDR2 as SVGAGI (reference sequence). The CDR3 here is CASHWTGGRFNEQFF. The CDR3 DNA follows: TGTGCCAGCCATTGGACAGGGGGTAGGTTCAATGAGCAGTTCTTC.

This chain joins TRBV10-1 and TRBJ1-5; a possible D gene is TRBD1 (5 bases). Germline lookup yields CDR1 WNHNN and CDR2 SYGVQD (reference sequence). The length of the CDR3 is 19 residues. V lost 0 bases, J lost 0 bases, and 18 bases lay in between. The CDR3, as DNA: TGCGCCAGCAGTGAGTCGAATGGGAAAGGGGATTATAGCAATCAGCCCCAGCATTTT. Residues: CASSESNGKGDYSNQPQHF.

V usage is TRBV11-3 and J usage is TRBJ2-7; tentatively, D is TRBD1 or TRBD2 (5 bases each). Germline CDR1 SGHNT, CDR2 YENEEA. V was clipped by 2 bases and J by 2 bases, with 10 bases between them. The CDR3 loop spans 14 amino acids. In DNA, the CDR3 is TGTGCCAGCAGCTTACGGGACGGGACCTACGAGCAGTACTTC. It specifies CASSLRDGTYEQYF.

The chain couples TRBV19 to TRBJ2-1; TRBD2 might be the D (7 bases). Germline CDR1 is LNHDA and CDR2 is SQIVND (reference sequence). CDR3 length equals 16 residues. The V and J ends lost 5 bases and 6 bases respectively, with 20 bases between them. In DNA form, the CDR3 reads TGTGCCAGTAGTCTGGGGGACGGGGGGCGAGGCAATGAGCAGTTCTTC. It specifies CASSLGDGGRGNEQFF.

This clone showed up just a few times. The chain recombines TRBV9 with TRBJ1-3; D is undetermined. Trimming took off 0 bases at V and 0 bases at J, with 10 bases between the two ends. The CDR3 length is 16 residues. Germline V gives CDR1 SGDLS, CDR2 YYNGEE. The CDR3 DNA reads as TGTGCCAGCAGCGTAGAGGGCAGTAGCTCTGGAAACACCATATATTTT. This codes for CASSVEGSSSGNTIYF. The complete variable domain, with remaining parts taken from reference TRBV9 and TRBJ1-3, reads DSGVTQTPKHLITATGQRVTLRCSPRSGDLSVYWYQQSLDQGLQFLIQYYNGEERAKGNILERFSAQQFPDLHSELNLSSLELGDSALYFCASSVEGSSSGNTIYFGEGSWLTVV.

The V gene is TRBV14, the J gene TRBJ2-4, with TRBD2 matching over 12 bases. The V segment lost 2 bases and the J segment 4 bases; nucleotides outside the gene matches: 12. CDR3 length: 19 amino acids. The germline V gene encodes CDR1 SGHDN and CDR2 FVKESK. In DNA, the CDR3 is TGTGCCAGCAGCCAATTGCGTCTAGCGGGAGGGAGAACTAAAAACATTCAGTACTTC. This sequence encodes CASSQLRLAGGRTKNIQYF.

The chain recombines TRBV6-4 with TRBJ1-1; tentative D call: TRBD1 (5 bases). Germline CDR1 is MRHNA and CDR2 is SNTAGT. V was shortened by 5 bases and J by 5 bases, with 18 bases between the two germline ends. The CDR3 extends over 15 amino acids. The CDR3 bases are TGTGCCAGCAGTCTTATGGGGGGTGGACGTACTGAAGCTTTCTTT. This sequence encodes CASSLMGGGRTEAFF.

The gene calls are TRBV7-9 and TRBJ2-3; D assignment may be TRBD1 or TRBD2 (6 bases each). Trimming took off 6 bases at V and 0 bases at J, with 10 bases between the two ends. The CDR3 runs to 14 residues. Germline CDR1 is SEHNR and CDR2 is FQNEAQ (reference sequence). The CDR3 nucleotides read TGTGCCAGCAGTAGGGGGGCTAGCACAGATACGCAGTATTTT. Its translation: CASSRGASTDTQYF.

In its sample, this clone was seen once. The chain has TRBV5-6 and TRBJ2-5; 9 bases line up with TRBD1. Germline CDR1 SGHDT, CDR2 YYEEEE. The CDR3 has 17 amino acids. After removal of 2 bases from V and 1 base from J, the junction contained 9 bases not matched to a gene. Written as DNA, the CDR3 is TGTGCCAGCAGCTTAGACATCGGGACAGGGCCCCAAGAGACCCAGTACTTC. This gives the protein CASSLDIGTGPQETQYF.

This clone appeared a single time. The chain combines TRBV5-4 with TRBJ2-7; possibly TRBD1 for D (6 bases). V lost 4 bases to trimming and J lost 5 bases, with 16 bases between them. This CDR3 spans 14 amino acids. From germline, CDR1 is SGHNT and CDR2 YYREEE (reference sequence). The CDR3 loop is CASSMGHGLDEQYF. DNA for the CDR3: TGTGCCAGCAGCATGGGACATGGTCTTGACGAGCAGTACTTC.

As to this clone: Its ends do not fully match the called genes, so a read error is possible. The rearrangement links TRBV28 to TRBJ1-2; D remains unclear. The CDR3 has 13 amino acids. Germline CDR1 is MDHEN and CDR2 is SYDVKM. This chain's CDR3 is CASSLPGSGYLSF. CDR3 nucleotide sequence: TGTGCCAGCAGTTTACCGGGGTCGGGCTATCTTTCCTTC.

The chain carries TRBV6-5 and TRBJ1-2; D is perhaps TRBD1 (5 bases). This CDR3 comprises 15 residues. Trimming stripped 2 bases from V and 2 bases from J, with 12 bases between. Germline V gives CDR1 MNHEY, CDR2 SVGAGI. CDR3 in DNA: TGTGCCAGCAGTTACGCTAGGGACGGAAACTATGGCTACACCTTC. Its translation: CASSYARDGNYGYTF.

The chain is built from TRBV19 and TRBJ2-1; TRBD2 might be the D (5 bases). V was trimmed by 3 bases and J by 5 bases, leaving 17 bases between them. Germline-derived CDR1 and CDR2 are LNHDA and SQIVND (reference sequence). The CDR3 contains 16 residues. The CDR3 DNA is TGTGCCAGTAGTATGGAGAACGGACTCCACAACAATGAGCAGTTCTTC. It yields the protein CASSMENGLHNNEQFF.

This clone was picked up one time. V is TRBV5-6 and J is TRBJ2-7, with 8 bases aligning to TRBD1. There are 15 residues in the CDR3. V shed 0 bases, J shed 2 bases, and the junction held 4 bases outside the gene matches. The germline V gene has CDR1 SGHDT and CDR2 YYEEEE. The CDR3 protein is CASSLEQGVAYEQYF. DNA of the CDR3: TGTGCCAGCAGCTTGGAACAGGGGGTTGCCTACGAGCAGTACTTC.

In DNA form, the CDR3 reads TGTGCCAGCAGCCCCGGGACTAGCGGGAGATATACGCAGTATTTT. This gives the protein CASSPGTSGRYTQYF. The rearrangement links TRBV28 to TRBJ2-3; TRBD2 matches at 14 bases. The CDR3 runs to 15 residues. Germline V gene data show CDR1 as MDHEN and CDR2 as SYDVKM. Trimming cost V 6 bases and J 7 bases; bases outside gene matches: 6.

As regards this clone: At one of its ends the junction is not consistent with the germline gene, which may arise from a read error. The chain carries TRBV4-3 and TRBJ2-1; 7 bases match TRBD1. In germline, CDR1 is LGHNA, CDR2 YSLEER. There are 14 residues in the CDR3. The CDR3 is CASSQGQGRGGLLF. The CDR3 DNA follows: TGCGCCAGCAGCCAAGGACAGGGTCGTGGTGGGTTACTCTTC.

With regard to this clone: This CDR3 is also generated by other DNA sequences in the sample. The DNA of the CDR3 is TGTGCCAGCAGTTTAAGCCTAAACACTGAAGCTTTCTTT. This sequence encodes CASSLSLNTEAFF. This chain joins TRBV27 and TRBJ1-1; D gene ambiguous. V shed 2 bases and J shed 2 bases, with 6 bases lying between them. The germline CDR1 and CDR2 sequences are MNHEY and SMNVEV (reference sequence). The CDR3 length is 13 residues.

V gene TRBV27 combines with J gene TRBJ1-5; TRBD1 might be the D (5 bases). Trimming pared 0 bases from V and 2 bases from J, leaving 11 bases between. The CDR3 is 16 residues long. CDR1 is MNHEY and CDR2 is SMNVEV in the germline V gene (reference sequence). The CDR3 bases are TGTGCCAGCAGTTTATCGGTGCAGGGAGGCAATCAGCCCCAGCATTTT. Its protein is CASSLSVQGGNQPQHF.

The chain has TRBV30 and TRBJ2-7; D remains ambiguous. Per germline, CDR1 GTSNPN and CDR2 SVGIG (reference sequence). The CDR3 is made up of 14 amino acids. Between the trimmed V and J ends, which lost 3 bases and 1 base, there was a span of 13 bases. The CDR3 bases are TGTGCCTGGAGCCGAGGAGTTGGGTCCTACGAGCAGTACTTC. Translation: CAWSRGVGSYEQYF.

The chain couples TRBV11-1 to TRBJ2-1; 10 bases are a match to TRBD2. In germline, CDR1 is SGHAT, CDR2 FQDESV (reference sequence). This CDR3 contains 16 residues. V dropped 5 bases and J dropped 5; count of bases not matched to a gene: 9. CDR3 in amino acids: CASSPEAGGPNNEQFF. The DNA of the CDR3 is TGTGCCAGCAGCCCCGAAGCGGGAGGGCCTAACAATGAGCAGTTCTTC.

The CDR3 spells CASSARDYSTDTQYF. The CDR3 DNA reads TGTGCCAGCAGCGCTAGGGACTATAGCACAGATACGCAGTATTTT. V gene TRBV2 combines with J gene TRBJ2-3; 7 bases line up with TRBD2. V lost 6 bases, J lost 0 bases, and 6 bases stayed unmatched. This CDR3 spans 15 amino acids. CDR1 and CDR2 (germline): SNHLY, FYNNEI.

The rearrangement links TRBV27 to TRBJ1-2; tentative D call: TRBD1 (5 bases). The V gene's germline CDR1 is MNHEY and CDR2 SMNVEV (reference sequence). Trimming left V 0 bases short and J 10 bases short, with 15 bases between. The CDR3 covers 14 residues. CDR3 coding DNA: TGTGCCAGCAGTTTATCCGTGCAGGGTCGTGACTACACCTTC. Amino acids: CASSLSVQGRDYTF.

This clone has only one observation. The chain recombines TRBV28 with TRBJ2-3; 7 bases fit TRBD1. The germline CDR1 and CDR2 sequences are MDHEN and SYDVKM. J lost 0 bases, V lost 6 bases, and 9 bases had no gene match. The CDR3 contains 16 residues. CDR3 amino acids: CASRPGGGSSTDTQYF. The CDR3 coding sequence is TGTGCCAGCAGACCAGGGGGTGGATCTAGCACAGATACGCAGTATTTT.

This chain connects TRBV28 to TRBJ1-1; D is unclear. The CDR3 sequence is 12 residues long. V lost 5 bases and J lost 7, with 11 bases in between. CDR1 is MDHEN, CDR2 SYDVKM, per germline. Here the CDR3 DNA reads TGTGCCAGCAGTACCCCGTACGTTGAAGCTTTCTTT. Translated: CASSTPYVEAFF.